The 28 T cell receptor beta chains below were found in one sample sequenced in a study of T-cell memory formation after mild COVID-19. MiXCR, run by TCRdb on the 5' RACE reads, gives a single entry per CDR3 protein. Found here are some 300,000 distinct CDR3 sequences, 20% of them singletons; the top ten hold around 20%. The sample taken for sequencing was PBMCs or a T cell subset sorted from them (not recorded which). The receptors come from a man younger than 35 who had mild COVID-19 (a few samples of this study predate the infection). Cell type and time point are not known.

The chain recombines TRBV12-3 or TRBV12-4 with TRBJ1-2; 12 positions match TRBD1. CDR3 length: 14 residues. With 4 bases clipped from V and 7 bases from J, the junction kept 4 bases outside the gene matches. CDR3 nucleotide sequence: TGTGCCAGCAGTTGGGGACAGGGGGCAGGTGGCTACACCTTC. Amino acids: CASSWGQGAGGYTF.

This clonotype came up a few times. In DNA form, the CDR3 reads TGTGCCAGCAGTCCGGCAGGATCCGAGCAGTACTTC. This encodes CASSPAGSEQYF. The J gene is TRBJ2-7, the V gene TRBV12-3 or TRBV12-4; D uncertain. V lost 5 bases and J 6 bases, leaving 11 bases between the germline ends. The CDR3 runs to 12 residues.

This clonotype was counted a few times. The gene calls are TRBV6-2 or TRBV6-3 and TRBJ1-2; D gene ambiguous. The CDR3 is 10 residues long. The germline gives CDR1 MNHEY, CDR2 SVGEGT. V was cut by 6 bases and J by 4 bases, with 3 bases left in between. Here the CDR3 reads CASRGYGYTF. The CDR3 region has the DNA TGTGCCAGCAGGGGCTATGGCTACACCTTC.

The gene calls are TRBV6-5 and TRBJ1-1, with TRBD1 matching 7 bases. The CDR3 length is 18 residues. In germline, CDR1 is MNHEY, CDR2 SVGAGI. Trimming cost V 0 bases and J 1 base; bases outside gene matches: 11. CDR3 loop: CASSYSIPKTGPNTEAFF. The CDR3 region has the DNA TGTGCCAGCAGTTACTCGATCCCCAAGACAGGGCCGAACACTGAAGCTTTCTTT.

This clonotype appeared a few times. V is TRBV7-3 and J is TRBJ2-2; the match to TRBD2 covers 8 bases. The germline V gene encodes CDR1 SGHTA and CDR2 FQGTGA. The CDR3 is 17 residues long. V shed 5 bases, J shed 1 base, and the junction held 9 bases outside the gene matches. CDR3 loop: CASSRRPGLGNTGELFF. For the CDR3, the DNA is TGTGCCAGCAGCCGACGTCCGGGACTAGGGAACACCGGGGAGCTGTTTTTT.

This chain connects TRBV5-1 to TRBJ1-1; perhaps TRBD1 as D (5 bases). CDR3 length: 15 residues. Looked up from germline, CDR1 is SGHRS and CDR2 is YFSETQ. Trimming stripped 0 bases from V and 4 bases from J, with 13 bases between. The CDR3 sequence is CASSLVAEGITEAFF. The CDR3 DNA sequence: TGCGCCAGCAGCTTGGTGGCCGAGGGGATCACTGAAGCTTTCTTT.

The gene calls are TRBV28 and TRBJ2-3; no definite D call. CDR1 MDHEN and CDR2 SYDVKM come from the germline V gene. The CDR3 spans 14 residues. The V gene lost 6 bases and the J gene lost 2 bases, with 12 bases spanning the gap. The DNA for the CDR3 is TGTGCCAGCAGCCGAATCGACACCACAGATACGCAGTATTTT. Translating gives CASSRIDTTDTQYF.

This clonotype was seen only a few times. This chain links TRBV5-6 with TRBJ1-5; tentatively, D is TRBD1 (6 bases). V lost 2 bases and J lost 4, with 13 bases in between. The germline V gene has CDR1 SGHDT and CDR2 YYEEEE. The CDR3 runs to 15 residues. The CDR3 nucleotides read TGTGCCAGCAGCTTTTCGGGGGCACGTAATCAGCCCCAGCATTTT. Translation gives CASSFSGARNQPQHF.

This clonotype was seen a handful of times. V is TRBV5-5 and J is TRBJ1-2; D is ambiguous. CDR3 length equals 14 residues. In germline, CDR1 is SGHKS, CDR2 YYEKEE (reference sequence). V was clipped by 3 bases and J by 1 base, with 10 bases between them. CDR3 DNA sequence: TGTGCCAGCAGCTCACAACAGAATAACTATGGCTACACCTTC. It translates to CASSSQQNNYGYTF.

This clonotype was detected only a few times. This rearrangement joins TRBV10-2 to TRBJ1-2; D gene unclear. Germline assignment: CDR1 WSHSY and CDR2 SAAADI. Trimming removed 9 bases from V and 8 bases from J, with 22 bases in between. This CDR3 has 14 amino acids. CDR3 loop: CASVPDLTLGGYTF. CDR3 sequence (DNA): TGCGCCAGTGTCCCGGACCTAACCCTTGGAGGCTACACCTTC.

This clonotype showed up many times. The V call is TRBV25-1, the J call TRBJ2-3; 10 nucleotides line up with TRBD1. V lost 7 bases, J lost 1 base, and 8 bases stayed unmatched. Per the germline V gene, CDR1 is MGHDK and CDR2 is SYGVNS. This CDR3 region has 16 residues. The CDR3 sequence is CASTGTGQGRTDTQYF. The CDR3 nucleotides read TGTGCCAGCACGGGGACGGGACAGGGGCGCACAGATACGCAGTATTTT.

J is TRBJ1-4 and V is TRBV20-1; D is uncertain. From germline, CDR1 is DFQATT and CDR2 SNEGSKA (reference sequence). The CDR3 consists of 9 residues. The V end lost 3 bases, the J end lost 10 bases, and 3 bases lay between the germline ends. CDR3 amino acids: CSASRKLFF. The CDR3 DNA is TGCAGTGCTAGCCGAAAACTGTTTTTT.

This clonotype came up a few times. CDR3 DNA sequence: TGTGCCAGCAGCTTAGCGAGACAGGGGAGGCAGTTCTTC. Translated: CASSLARQGRQFF. This rearrangement joins TRBV7-2 to TRBJ2-1, with TRBD1 identical over 8 bases. V shed 0 bases and J 12 bases; nucleotides not matched to a gene: 4. The CDR3 has 13 residues. Per the germline V gene, CDR1 is SGHTA and CDR2 is FQGNSA.

CDR3 coding DNA: TGTGCCAGCAGCCTGGGACTAGCCGGGGGGGGTTCCGAGCAGTACTTC. Its protein product is CASSLGLAGGGSEQYF. The chain carries TRBV9 and TRBJ2-7, with TRBD2 matching over 9 bases. Losses at the gene ends were 4 bases for V and 6 bases for J; bases not matched to a gene: 14. This CDR3 is built from 16 residues. Germline V lookup: CDR1 SGDLS, CDR2 YYNGEE.

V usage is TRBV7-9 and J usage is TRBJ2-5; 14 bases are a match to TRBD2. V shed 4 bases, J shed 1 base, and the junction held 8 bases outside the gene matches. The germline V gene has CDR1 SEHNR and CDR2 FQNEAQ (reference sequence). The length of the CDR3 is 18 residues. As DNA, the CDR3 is TGTGCCAGCAGCTCTCGACTAGCGGGGGGGCCCCGCCAAGAGACCCAGTACTTC. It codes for CASSSRLAGGPRQETQYF.

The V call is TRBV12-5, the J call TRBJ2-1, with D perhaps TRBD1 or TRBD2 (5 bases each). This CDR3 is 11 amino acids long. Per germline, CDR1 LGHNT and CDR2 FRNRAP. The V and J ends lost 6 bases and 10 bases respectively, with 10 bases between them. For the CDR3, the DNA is TGTGCTAGTGGAACCGGGACCGAGCAGTTCTTC. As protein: CASGTGTEQFF.

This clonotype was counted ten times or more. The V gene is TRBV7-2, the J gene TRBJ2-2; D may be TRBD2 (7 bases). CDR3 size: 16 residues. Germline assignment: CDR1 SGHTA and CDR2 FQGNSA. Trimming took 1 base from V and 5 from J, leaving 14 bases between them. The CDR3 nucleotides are TGTGCCAGCAGCTTAGATGGGGGGGCTAATACCGGGGAGCTGTTTTTT. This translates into CASSLDGGANTGELFF.

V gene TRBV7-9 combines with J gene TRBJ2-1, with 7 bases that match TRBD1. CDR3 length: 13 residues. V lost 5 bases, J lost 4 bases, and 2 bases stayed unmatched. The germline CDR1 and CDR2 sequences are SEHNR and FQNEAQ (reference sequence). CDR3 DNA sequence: TGTGCCAGCAGCCCGGACAGGTACAATGAGCAGTTCTTC. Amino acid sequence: CASSPDRYNEQFF.

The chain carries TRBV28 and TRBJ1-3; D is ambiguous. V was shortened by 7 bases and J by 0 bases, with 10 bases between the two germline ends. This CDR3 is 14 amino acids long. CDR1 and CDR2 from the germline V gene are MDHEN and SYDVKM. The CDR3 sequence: CASTLGFSGNTIYF. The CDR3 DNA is TGTGCCAGCACACTCGGGTTCTCTGGAAACACCATATATTTT.

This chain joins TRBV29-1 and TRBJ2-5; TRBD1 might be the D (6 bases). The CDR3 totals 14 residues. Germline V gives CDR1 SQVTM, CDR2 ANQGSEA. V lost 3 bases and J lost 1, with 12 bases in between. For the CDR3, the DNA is TGCAGCGTTGAGAAATGGACAGCCCAAGAGACCCAGTACTTC. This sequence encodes CSVEKWTAQETQYF.

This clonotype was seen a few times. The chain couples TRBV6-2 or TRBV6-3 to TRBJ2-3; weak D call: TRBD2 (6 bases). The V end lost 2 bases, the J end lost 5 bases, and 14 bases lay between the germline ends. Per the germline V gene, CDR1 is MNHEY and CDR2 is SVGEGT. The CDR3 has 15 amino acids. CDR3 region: CASSYTPRTIDTQYF. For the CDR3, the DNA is TGTGCCAGCAGTTACACGCCCCGGACTATAGATACGCAGTATTTT.

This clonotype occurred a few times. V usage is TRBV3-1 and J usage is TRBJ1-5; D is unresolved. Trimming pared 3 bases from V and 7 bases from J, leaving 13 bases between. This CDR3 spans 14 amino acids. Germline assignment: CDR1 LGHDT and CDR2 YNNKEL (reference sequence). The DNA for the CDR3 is TGTGCCAGCAGCCAGGGGTTTCGAAGCCAGCCCCAGCATTTT. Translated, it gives CASSQGFRSQPQHF.

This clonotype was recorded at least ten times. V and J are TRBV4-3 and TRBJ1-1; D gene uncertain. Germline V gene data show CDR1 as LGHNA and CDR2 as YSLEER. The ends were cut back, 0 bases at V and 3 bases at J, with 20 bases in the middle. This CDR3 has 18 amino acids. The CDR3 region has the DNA TGCGCCAGCAGCCAAGATGGACCGACCTTTGATGGGGACACTGAAGCTTTCTTT. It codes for CASSQDGPTFDGDTEAFF.

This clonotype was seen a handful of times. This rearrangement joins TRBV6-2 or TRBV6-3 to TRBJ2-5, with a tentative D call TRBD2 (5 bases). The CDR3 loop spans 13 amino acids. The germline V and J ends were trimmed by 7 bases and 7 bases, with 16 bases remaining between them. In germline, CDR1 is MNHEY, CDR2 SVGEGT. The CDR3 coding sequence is TGTGCCAGCACCCCTACCGCCGGAGGGACCCAGTACTTC. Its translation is CASTPTAGGTQYF.

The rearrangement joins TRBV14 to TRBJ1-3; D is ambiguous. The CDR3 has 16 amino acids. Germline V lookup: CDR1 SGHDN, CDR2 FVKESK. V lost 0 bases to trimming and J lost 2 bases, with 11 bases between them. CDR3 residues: CASSQDQDHTGNTIYF. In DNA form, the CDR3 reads TGTGCCAGCAGCCAAGATCAGGACCACACTGGAAACACCATATATTTT.

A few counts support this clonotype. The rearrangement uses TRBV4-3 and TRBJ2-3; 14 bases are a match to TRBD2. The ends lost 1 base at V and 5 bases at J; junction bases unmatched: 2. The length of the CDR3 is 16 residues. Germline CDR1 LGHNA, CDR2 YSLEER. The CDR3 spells CASSQGTSGGIDTQYF. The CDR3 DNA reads TGCGCCAGCAGCCAAGGGACTAGCGGGGGGATAGATACGCAGTATTTT.

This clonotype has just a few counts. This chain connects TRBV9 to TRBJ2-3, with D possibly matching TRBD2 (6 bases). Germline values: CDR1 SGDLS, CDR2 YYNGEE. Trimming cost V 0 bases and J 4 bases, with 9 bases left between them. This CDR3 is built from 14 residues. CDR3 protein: CASSVGWGADTQYF. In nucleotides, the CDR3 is TGTGCCAGCAGCGTAGGGTGGGGGGCAGATACGCAGTATTTT.

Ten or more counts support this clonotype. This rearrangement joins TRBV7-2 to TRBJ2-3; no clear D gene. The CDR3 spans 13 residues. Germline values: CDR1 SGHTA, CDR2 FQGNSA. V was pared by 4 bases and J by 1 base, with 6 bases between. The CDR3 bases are TGTGCCAGCAGCTCGTTCGGCACAGATACGCAGTATTTT. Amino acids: CASSSFGTDTQYF.